This T cell receptor beta chain was sequenced during a study of blood T cell repertoires in COVID-19. Study-level information: Spain, Italy and the United States supplied samples that represented acute and convalescent COVID-19. Sample material is recorded as cDNA or gDNA derived from T cells, B-cell-depleted T cells, or PBMCs.

Authors' analysis steps: Scientists estimated how many nucleated cells there were by amplifying reference gene primers. TCRdb keeps only in-frame clones here, not all; method: immunoSEQ multiplex PCR. The V and J calls and the clone size are those of that table, but D and trimming were determined from the DNA. The table records around 160,000 clones, around nine tenths of them present only once. This clone was seen only once. Recruitment covered 25 or so US areas and drew participants whose ages spanned 18 to 89 years. With 3 bases clipped from V and 3 bases from J, the junction kept 7 bases outside the gene matches. Germline CDR1 is MDHEN and CDR2 is SYDVKM. CDR3 length: 16 amino acids.

The sequenced sample consisted of PBMCs or T cells enriched from blood (not recorded which). The chain recombines TRBV28 with TRBJ1-5; 8 bases map to TRBD1. The clonotype originates from a woman in her 30s with acute COVID-19. The CDR3 DNA follows: TGTGCCAGCAGTTTCCCACGGACAGGGTTCAATCAGCCCCAGCATTTT. It yields the protein CASSFPRTGFNQPQHF.